Presented here are 3 T cell receptor beta chains from one specimen sequenced in a study of identifying expanded T cells in peripheral blood. Profiled with immunoSEQ multiplex PCR; TCRdb holds only in-frame clones, not every one. The sample consists of about 97,000 clones, approximately 88% of them appearing once. The source material was blood. Source of these receptors: a person between 18 and 69 years old in good health.

The V gene is TRBV9, the J gene TRBJ1-3; D uncertain. V lost 2 bases, J lost 1 base, and 10 bases lay in between. CDR3 length equals 15 residues. Per the germline V gene, CDR1 is SGDLS and CDR2 is YYNGEE. CDR3 in amino acids: CASSVNGDSGNTIYF. CDR3 coding DNA: TGTGCCAGCAGCGTCAATGGAGATTCTGGAAACACCATATATTTT.

The chain is built from TRBV11-2 and TRBJ2-5; 9 bases are a match to TRBD1. With V trimmed by 3 bases and J by 4 bases, 6 bases remained unmatched. Germline CDR1 is SGHAT and CDR2 is FQNNGV. CDR3 length: 15 residues. CDR3 sequence: CASSLDRGGRETQYF. The CDR3 DNA follows: TGTGCCAGCAGCTTGGACAGGGGAGGGAGAGAGACCCAGTACTTC.

The V call is TRBV28, the J call TRBJ2-7; TRBD1 is a possible D gene (6 bases). This CDR3 has 15 residues. The germline V and J ends were trimmed by 5 bases and 3 bases, with 17 bases remaining between them. CDR1 and CDR2 (germline): MDHEN, SYDVKM. The CDR3 protein is CASSTLYRVIYEQYF. The CDR3 DNA is TGTGCCAGCAGTACCCTTTACAGGGTTATCTACGAGCAGTACTTC. The full variable domain, completed using reference TRBV28 and TRBJ2-7, is DVKVTQSSRYLVKRTGEKVFLECVQDMDHENMFWYRQDPGLGLRLIYFSYDVKMKEKGDIPEGYSVSREKKERFSLILESASTNQTSMYLCASSTLYRVIYEQYFGPGTRLTVT.